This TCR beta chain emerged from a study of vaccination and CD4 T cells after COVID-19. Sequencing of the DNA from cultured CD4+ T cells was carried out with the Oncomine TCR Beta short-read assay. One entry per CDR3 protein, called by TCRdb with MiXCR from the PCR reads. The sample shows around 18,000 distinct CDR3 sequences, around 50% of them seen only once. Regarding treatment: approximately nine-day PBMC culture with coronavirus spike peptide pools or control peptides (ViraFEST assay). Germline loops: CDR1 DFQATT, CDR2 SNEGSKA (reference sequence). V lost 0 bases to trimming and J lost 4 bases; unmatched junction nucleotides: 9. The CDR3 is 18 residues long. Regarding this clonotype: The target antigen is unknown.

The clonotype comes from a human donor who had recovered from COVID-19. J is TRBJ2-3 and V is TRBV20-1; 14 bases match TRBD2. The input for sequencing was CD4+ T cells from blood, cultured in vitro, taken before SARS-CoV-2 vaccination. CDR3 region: CSARDFMGLAGVADTQYF. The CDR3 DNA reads TGCAGTGCTAGAGATTTCATGGGACTAGCGGGAGTCGCAGATACGCAGTATTTT.